This T cell receptor beta chain was sequenced for a study of CD8 T cells in ankylosing spondylitis. Study observations and caveats: Characteristic of ankylosing spondylitis blood, it appeared, was a TCR beta motif comprising eight highly homologous variants.

A remark on this clonotype: The antigen is undetermined.

TCRdb ran MiXCR on the 5' RACE reads and lists one entry per CDR3 protein. This sample carries 390,000 or so distinct CDR3 sequences, 20% to 25% of them seen once, and the ten largest clones take around 16%. This receptor was identified in a male donor with ankylosing spondylitis. The sequenced sample was blood, either unsorted or a sorted T cell fraction (not recorded which).

The DNA of the CDR3 is TGTGCCAGCAGCCAGGACCTACTAGGGCGGACCCAGTACTTC. Translation: CASSQDLLGRTQYF. The V call is TRBV4-2, the J call TRBJ2-5; a weak D match, TRBD2 (5 bases). Trimming removed 3 bases from V and 7 bases from J, with 15 bases in between. The germline gives CDR1 LGHNA, CDR2 YNFKEQ. This CDR3 is built from 14 residues.